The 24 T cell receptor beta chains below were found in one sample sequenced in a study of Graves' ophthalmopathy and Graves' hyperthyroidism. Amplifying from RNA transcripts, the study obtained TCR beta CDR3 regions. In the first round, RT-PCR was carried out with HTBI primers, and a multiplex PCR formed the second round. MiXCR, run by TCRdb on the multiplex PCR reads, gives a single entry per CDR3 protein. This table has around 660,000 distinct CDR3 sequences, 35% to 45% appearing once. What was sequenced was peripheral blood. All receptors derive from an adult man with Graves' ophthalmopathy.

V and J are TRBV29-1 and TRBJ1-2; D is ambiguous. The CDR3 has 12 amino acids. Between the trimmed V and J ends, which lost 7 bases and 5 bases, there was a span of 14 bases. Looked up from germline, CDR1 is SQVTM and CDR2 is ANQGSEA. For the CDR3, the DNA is TGCAGCGCGTCAGCGCTCGGGTATGGCTACACCTTC. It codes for CSASALGYGYTF.

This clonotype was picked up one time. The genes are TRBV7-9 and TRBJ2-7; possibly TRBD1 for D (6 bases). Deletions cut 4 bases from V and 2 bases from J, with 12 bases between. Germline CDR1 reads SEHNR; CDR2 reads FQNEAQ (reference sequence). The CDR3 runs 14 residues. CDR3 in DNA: TGTGCCAGCAGCTCACAACAGGGCCCCTACGAGCAGTACTTC. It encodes CASSSQQGPYEQYF.

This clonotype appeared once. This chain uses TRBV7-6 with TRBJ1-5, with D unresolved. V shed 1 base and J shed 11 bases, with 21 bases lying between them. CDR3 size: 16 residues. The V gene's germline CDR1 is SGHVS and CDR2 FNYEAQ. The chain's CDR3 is CASSLGTGEGGETQHF. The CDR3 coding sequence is TGTGCCAGCAGCTTAGGAACTGGAGAGGGCGGAGAGACCCAGCATTTT.

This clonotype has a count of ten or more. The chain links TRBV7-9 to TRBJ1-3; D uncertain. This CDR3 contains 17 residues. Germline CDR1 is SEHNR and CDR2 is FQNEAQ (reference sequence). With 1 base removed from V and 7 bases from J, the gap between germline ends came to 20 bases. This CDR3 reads CASSLGEPRTGWNTIYF. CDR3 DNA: TGTGCCAGCAGCTTAGGGGAACCGAGGACGGGTTGGAACACCATATATTTT.

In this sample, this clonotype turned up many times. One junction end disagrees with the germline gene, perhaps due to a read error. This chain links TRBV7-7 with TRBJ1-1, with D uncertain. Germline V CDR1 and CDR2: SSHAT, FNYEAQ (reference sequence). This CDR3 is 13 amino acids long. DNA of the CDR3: TGTGCTAGCAGCTTAAACGCGAACACTGAAGCTTTCTTT. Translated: CASSLNANTEAFF. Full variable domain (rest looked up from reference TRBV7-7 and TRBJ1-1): GAGVSQSPRYKVTKRGQDVTLRCDPISSHATLYWYQQALGQGPEFLTYFNYEAQPDKSGLPSDRFSAERPEGSISTLTIQRTEQRDSAMYRCASSLNANTEAFFGQGTRLTVV.

The CDR3 is CAISESWGSSGANVLTF. As DNA, the CDR3 is TGTGCCATCAGTGAGTCGTGGGGGAGCTCTGGGGCCAACGTCCTGACTTTC. The chain has TRBV10-3 and TRBJ2-6; TRBD1 or TRBD2 may be the D gene (5 bases each). The CDR3 loop spans 17 amino acids. Germline V gives CDR1 ENHRY, CDR2 SYGVKD. V was shortened by 0 bases and J by 0 bases, with 9 bases between the two germline ends.

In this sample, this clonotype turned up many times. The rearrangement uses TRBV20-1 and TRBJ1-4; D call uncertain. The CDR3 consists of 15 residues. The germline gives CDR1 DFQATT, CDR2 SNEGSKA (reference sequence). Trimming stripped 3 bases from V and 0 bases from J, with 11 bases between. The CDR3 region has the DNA TGCAGTGCTAGGCCCCCATATGCAACTAATGAAAAACTGTTTTTT. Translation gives CSARPPYATNEKLFF.

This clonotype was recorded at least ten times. CDR3 sequence: CASSEQGVAAGYTF. Here the CDR3 DNA reads TGTGCCAGCAGTGAACAGGGGGTGGCAGCTGGCTACACCTTC. The gene calls are TRBV2 and TRBJ1-2; 7 positions agree with TRBD1. There are 14 residues in the CDR3. Germline loops: CDR1 SNHLY, CDR2 FYNNEI. J was trimmed by 7 bases and V by 2 bases; bases with no gene match: 7.

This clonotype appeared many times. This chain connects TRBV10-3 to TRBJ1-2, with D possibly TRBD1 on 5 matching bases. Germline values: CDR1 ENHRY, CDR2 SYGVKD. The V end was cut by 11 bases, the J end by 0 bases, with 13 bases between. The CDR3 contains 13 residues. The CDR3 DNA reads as TGTGCCGGGAGGGACGGTCCTAACTATGGCTACACCTTC. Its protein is CAGRDGPNYGYTF.

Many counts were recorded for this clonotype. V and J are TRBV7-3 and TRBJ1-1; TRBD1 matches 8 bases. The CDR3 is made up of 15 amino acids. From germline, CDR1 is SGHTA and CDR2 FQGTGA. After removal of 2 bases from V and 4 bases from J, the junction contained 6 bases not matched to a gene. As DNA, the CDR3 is TGTGCCAGCAGCTTAGACTCACAGGGGGGCACTGAAGCTTTCTTT. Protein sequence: CASSLDSQGGTEAFF.

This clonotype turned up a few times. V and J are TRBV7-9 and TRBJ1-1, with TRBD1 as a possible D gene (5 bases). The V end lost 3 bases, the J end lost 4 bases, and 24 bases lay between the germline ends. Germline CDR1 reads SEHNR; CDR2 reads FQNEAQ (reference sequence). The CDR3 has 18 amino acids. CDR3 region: CASSFQGTTQRASTEAFF. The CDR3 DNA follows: TGTGCCAGCAGCTTTCAGGGCACTACACAGCGAGCGAGCACTGAAGCTTTCTTT.

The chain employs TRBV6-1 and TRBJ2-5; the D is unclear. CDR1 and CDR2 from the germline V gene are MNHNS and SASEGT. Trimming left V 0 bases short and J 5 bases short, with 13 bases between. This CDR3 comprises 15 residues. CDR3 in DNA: TGTGCCAGCAGTGAAGCGGGGTACCGGGTGGAGACCCAGTACTTC. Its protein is CASSEAGYRVETQYF.

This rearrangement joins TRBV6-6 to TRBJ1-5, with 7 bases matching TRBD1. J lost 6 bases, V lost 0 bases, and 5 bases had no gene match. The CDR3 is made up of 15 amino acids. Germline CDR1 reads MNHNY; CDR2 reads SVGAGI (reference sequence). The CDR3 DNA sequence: TGTGCCAGCAGTTACTCTCGACAGGGAGGTCAGCCCCAGCATTTT. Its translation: CASSYSRQGGQPQHF.

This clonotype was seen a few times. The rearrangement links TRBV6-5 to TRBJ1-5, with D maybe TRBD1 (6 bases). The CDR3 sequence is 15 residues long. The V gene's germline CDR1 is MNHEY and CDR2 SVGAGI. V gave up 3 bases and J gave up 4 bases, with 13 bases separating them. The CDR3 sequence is CASSYGGGGNQPQHF. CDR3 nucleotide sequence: TGTGCCAGCAGTTATGGGGGGGGCGGAAATCAGCCCCAGCATTTT.

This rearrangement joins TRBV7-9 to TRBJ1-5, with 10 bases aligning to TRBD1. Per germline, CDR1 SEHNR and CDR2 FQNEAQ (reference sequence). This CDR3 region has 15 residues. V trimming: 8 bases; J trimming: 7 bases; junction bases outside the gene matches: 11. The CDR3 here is CASSSGTGVGQPQHF. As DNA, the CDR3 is TGTGCCAGCTCATCCGGGACAGGGGTGGGCCAGCCCCAGCATTTT.

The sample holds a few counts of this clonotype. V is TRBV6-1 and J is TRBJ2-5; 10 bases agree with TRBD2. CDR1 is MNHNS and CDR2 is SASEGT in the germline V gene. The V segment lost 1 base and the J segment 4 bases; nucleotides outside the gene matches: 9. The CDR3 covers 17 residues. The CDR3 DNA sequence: TGTGCCAGCAGTGAAGTGTATCCGGGACTAGCGCCAGAGACCCAGTACTTC. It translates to CASSEVYPGLAPETQYF.

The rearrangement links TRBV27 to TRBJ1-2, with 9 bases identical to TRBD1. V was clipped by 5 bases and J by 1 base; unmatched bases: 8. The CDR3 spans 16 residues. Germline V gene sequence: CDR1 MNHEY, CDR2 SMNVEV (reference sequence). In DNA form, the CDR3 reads TGTGCCAGCAGTCCAGGGACAGGGAAAAGTAACTATGGCTACACCTTC. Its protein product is CASSPGTGKSNYGYTF.

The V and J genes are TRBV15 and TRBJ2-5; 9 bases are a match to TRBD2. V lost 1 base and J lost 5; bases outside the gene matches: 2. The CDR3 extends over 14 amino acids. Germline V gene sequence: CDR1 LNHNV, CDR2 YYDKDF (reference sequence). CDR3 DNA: TGTGCCACCAGCAGAGTAGCGGGGGATGAGACCCAGTACTTC. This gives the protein CATSRVAGDETQYF.

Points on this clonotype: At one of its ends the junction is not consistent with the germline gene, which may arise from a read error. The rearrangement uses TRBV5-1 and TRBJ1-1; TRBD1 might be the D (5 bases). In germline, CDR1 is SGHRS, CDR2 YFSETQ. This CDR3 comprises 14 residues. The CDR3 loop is CVSSLSQGDTEAFF. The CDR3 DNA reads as TGCGTCAGCAGCTTGAGTCAAGGGGACACTGAAGCTTTCTTT.

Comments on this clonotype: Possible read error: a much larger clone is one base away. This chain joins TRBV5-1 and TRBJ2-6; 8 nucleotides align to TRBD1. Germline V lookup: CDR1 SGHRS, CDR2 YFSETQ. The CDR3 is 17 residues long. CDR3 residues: CASGGTGFYSRANVLTF. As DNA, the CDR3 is TGCGCCAGCGGCGGGACAGGATTTTACTCTCGGGCCAACGTCCTGACTTTC.

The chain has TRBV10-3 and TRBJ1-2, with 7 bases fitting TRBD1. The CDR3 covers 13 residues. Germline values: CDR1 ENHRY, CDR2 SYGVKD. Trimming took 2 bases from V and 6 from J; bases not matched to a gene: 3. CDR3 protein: CAISEGQVDGYTF. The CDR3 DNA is TGTGCCATCAGTGAGGGACAGGTCGATGGCTACACCTTC.

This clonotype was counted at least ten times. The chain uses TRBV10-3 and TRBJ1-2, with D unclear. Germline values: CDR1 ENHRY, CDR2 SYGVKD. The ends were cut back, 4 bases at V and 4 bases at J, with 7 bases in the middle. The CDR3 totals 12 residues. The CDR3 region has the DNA TGTGCCATCAGTGTCGAGGGCTATGGCTACACCTTC. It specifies CAISVEGYGYTF.

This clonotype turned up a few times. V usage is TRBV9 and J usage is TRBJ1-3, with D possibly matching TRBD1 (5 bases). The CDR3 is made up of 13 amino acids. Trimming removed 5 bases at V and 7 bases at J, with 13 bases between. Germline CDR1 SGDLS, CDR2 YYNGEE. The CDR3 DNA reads TGTGCCAGCAGTCCCTACCGGGGGAACACCATATATTTT. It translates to CASSPYRGNTIYF. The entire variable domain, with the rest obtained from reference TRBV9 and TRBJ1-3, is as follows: DSGVTQTPKHLITATGQRVTLRCSPRSGDLSVYWYQQSLDQGLQFLIQYYNGEERAKGNILERFSAQQFPDLHSELNLSSLELGDSALYFCASSPYRGNTIYFGEGSWLTVV.

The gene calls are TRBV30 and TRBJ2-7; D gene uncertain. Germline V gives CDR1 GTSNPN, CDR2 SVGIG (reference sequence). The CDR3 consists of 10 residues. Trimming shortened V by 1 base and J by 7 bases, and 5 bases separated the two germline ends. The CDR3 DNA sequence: TGTGCCTGGAGTGAGGGAGAGCAGTACTTC. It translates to CAWSEGEQYF.